This T cell receptor beta chain was sequenced for a study of breast tumors, draining lymph nodes, adjacent tissues. Germline assignment: CDR1 DFQATT and CDR2 SNEGSKA (reference sequence). This CDR3 contains 12 residues. V shed 3 bases and J 9 bases; nucleotides not matched to a gene: 4. MiXCR, applied by TCRdb to the multiplex PCR reads, yields one record per CDR3 protein. The sample lists some 130,000 distinct CDR3 sequences; about 20% were seen once. As to this clonotype: This may be a read error: a much more frequent sequence differs by one nucleotide.

Axillary draining lymph nodes of breast cancer patients supplied the node samples. This receptor was identified in a female donor with breast cancer. Some clones in this sample may be carry-over from other donors' samples. The chain combines TRBV20-1 with TRBJ2-1; 8 bases map to TRBD2. Material: axillary lymph node tissue. The CDR3 DNA reads as TGCAGTGCTAGCGGGGGGGCCTGTGAGCAGTTCTTC. This sequence encodes CSASGGACEQFF.